The 9 T cell receptor beta chains reported below all come from one sample, sequenced in a study of blood T cell repertoires in COVID-19. Profiling relied on immunoSEQ multiplex PCR, and the TCRdb table lists in-frame clones only, not all of them. Altogether roughly 160,000 clones are present, approximately 80% being singletons, with the ten largest covering approximately 10%. The sample taken for sequencing was PBMCs or T cells enriched from blood (not recorded which). The receptors were sampled from a man in his fifties who had recovered from COVID-19.

The chain has TRBV14 and TRBJ1-2, with D uncertain. The V and J ends lost 3 bases and 8 bases respectively, with 10 bases between them. This CDR3 spans 12 amino acids. From germline, CDR1 is SGHDN and CDR2 FVKESK. The DNA of the CDR3 is TGTGCCAGCAGCCACGGGTTTTACGGCTACACCTTC. Its protein product is CASSHGFYGYTF.

The chain employs TRBV9 and TRBJ2-5; possible D gene TRBD2, 5 bases. This CDR3 contains 14 residues. The germline gives CDR1 SGDLS, CDR2 YYNGEE. With 7 bases removed from V and 5 bases from J, the gap between germline ends came to 18 bases. The CDR3 DNA is TGTGCCAGCTCCACCGGCCCTCCGGGGGAGACCCAGTACTTC. This encodes CASSTGPPGETQYF.

V and J are TRBV14 and TRBJ2-2; 7 bases are a match to TRBD1. The J segment lost 0 bases and the V segment lost 2 bases, leaving 3 bases of the junction unmatched. The germline CDR1 and CDR2 sequences are SGHDN and FVKESK. This CDR3 contains 16 residues. The CDR3 DNA reads as TGTGCCAGCAGCCAAACAGGGGACCCGAACACCGGGGAGCTGTTTTTT. It yields the protein CASSQTGDPNTGELFF.

The genes are TRBV3-1 (or the pseudogene TRBV3-2) and TRBJ2-5; the match to TRBD1 covers 7 bases. Germline trimming cut 0 bases from V and 4 bases from J; bases unmatched to any gene: 5. The CDR3 has 15 residues. Germline assignment: CDR1 LGHDT and CDR2 YNNKEL (reference sequence). CDR3 loop: CASSQDMQGVETQYF. The CDR3 DNA follows: TGTGCCAGCAGCCAAGATATGCAGGGGGTAGAGACCCAGTACTTC.

The chain couples TRBV29-1 to TRBJ1-4, with a tentative D call TRBD1 (5 bases). The germline CDR1 and CDR2 sequences are SQVTM and ANQGSEA. The V and J ends lost 7 bases and 5 bases respectively, with 8 bases between them. This CDR3 has 11 residues. The CDR3 DNA reads TGCAGCGGATACAGGAATGAAAAACTGTTTTTT. It translates to CSGYRNEKLFF.

This rearrangement joins TRBV7-9 to TRBJ1-2; TRBD1 matches 7 bases. The CDR3 is 14 residues long. Trimming cost V 3 bases and J 1 base; bases outside gene matches: 2. CDR1 and CDR2 from the germline V gene are SEHNR and FQNEAQ (reference sequence). The CDR3 DNA sequence: TGTGCCAGCAGCTTCGGACAGGATAACTATGGCTACACCTTC. Amino acid sequence: CASSFGQDNYGYTF.

Only one count was recorded for this clone. This sequence joins TRBV24-1 and TRBJ1-2, with 9 positions matching TRBD1. Trimming at V came to 7 bases and at J to 8 bases, leaving 10 bases not matched to a gene. CDR1 KGHDR and CDR2 SFDVKD come from the germline V gene. The CDR3 spans 14 residues. The CDR3: CATRSPGTGSGYTF. For the CDR3, the DNA is TGTGCCACCAGGAGCCCGGGGACAGGGAGCGGCTACACCTTC.

In DNA, the CDR3 is TGTGCCAGCAGTTACGGCTCAGGGGTGCGGGAAAAACTGTTTTTT. Its protein product is CASSYGSGVREKLFF. The rearrangement links TRBV6-5 to TRBJ1-4; possibly TRBD1 for D (6 bases). Germline lookup yields CDR1 MNHEY and CDR2 SVGAGI. This CDR3 is 15 amino acids long. Trimming left V 2 bases short and J 8 bases short, with 15 bases between.

The CDR3 region is CASSTDRDGEKLFF. The CDR3 DNA reads TGTGCCAGCTCAACGGACAGGGATGGTGAAAAACTGTTTTTT. The chain couples TRBV18 to TRBJ1-4; 8 bases fit TRBD1. J was trimmed by 7 bases and V by 5 bases; bases with no gene match: 6. Germline-derived CDR1 and CDR2 are KGHSH and LQKENI. This CDR3 is 14 amino acids long.